The entry below describes one TCR beta chain. The target antigen is unknown. The germline gene is not matched at one end of the junction; a read error may be the cause. The CDR3 loop spans 15 amino acids. Per the germline V gene, CDR1 is MDHEN and CDR2 is SYDVKM. Deep was the level used in running the assay. The authors' processing: Sequence data from immunoSEQ were junction-only and lacked quality scores; consequently, filtering differed. Method: immunoSEQ multiplex PCR; TCRdb's copy keeps in-frame clones and lacks some. Clonal size and the V and J genes are those of that table, whereas D and trimming came from the DNA. The profile shows millions of clones, 80% to 95% of them singletons. These data originate in a study of shared clonotypes between healthy human individuals. General observations from the study: The naive CD4 repertoires of a handful of donors were compared, and 5% to 6.5% of clonotypes were shared.

Sequenced material: naive CD4+ T cells from PBMCs. This sample's subset: CD45RA+ positively selected. The receptor comes from a young man in good health. Some clones in this sample may be carry-over from other donors' samples. The chain combines TRBV28 with TRBJ1-2; D is ambiguous. The CDR3 nucleotides are TGTGCCAGCAGTCCGATAGAACAGCAGTACTACGGCTACACCTTC. It is translated as CASSPIEQQYYGYTF.